These T cell receptor beta chains were read from a single sample in a study of blood T cell repertoires in COVID-19. The table came from immunoSEQ multiplex PCR; TCRdb's copy has only in-frame clones and leaves some out. The sample has about 25,000 clones, 85% to 90% seen once. The source material was peripheral blood. The source is a man between 70 and 80 years old with active COVID-19. Each CDR3 is given with its conserved first and last residue. A D gene is named only where the DNA matches it firmly. A clone size is listed for some rows: how often the clone was seen (once, few, many), or a class if it is expanded.

v_gene	d_gene	j_gene	abundance	CDR3nt	CDR3aa
TRBV4-2	-	TRBJ2-3	-	TGTGCCAGCAGCCAAGATCCGGGGGATACGCAGTATTTT	CASSQDPGDTQYF
TRBV30	-	TRBJ1-2	-	TGTGCCTGGAGTTTCCGGAGGTCTGTTGGCTATGGCTACACCTTC	CAWSFRRSVGYGYTF
TRBV7-9	-	TRBJ1-4	-	TGTGCCAGCAGCCCCACCTATGCCGAAAAACTGTTTTTT	CASSPTYAEKLFF
TRBV7-7	-	TRBJ2-5	-	TGTGCTAGCAGCTTACACGGGGGGCTAGCCGGGGAGACCCAGTACTTC	CASSLHGGLAGETQYF
TRBV6-5	-	TRBJ2-2	few	TGTGCCAGCCCTCTACCCGCCGGGGAGCTGTTTTTT	CASPLPAGELFF
TRBV27	-	TRBJ1-1	-	TGTGCCAGCAGTTATCAGGGGCCCACTGAAGCTTTCTTT	CASSYQGPTEAFF
TRBV11-1	TRBD2	TRBJ2-3	-	TGTGCCAGCAGCTTAGACGGACTAGCGGCAGATACGCAGTATTTT	CASSLDGLAADTQYF
TRBV6-5	-	TRBJ1-5	-	TGTGCCAGCAGTTACTCCCTCGAGGTTCAGCCCCAGCATTTT	CASSYSLEVQPQHF
TRBV4-3	TRBD2	TRBJ2-3	-	TGCGCCAGCAGCCAAGACCCGGACGGGGGGTTGATGGATACGCAGTATTTT	CASSQDPDGGLMDTQYF
TRBV10-3	TRBD1	TRBJ2-5	-	TGTGCCATCAGTCTAGGGACAGGGGTGGGCCAAGAGACCCAGTACTTC	CAISLGTGVGQETQYF
TRBV5-1	-	TRBJ1-6	-	TGCGCCAGCAGACCAACAAAAAAAATCGACAGCGCTCTAAGTAATTCACCCCTCCACTTT	CASRPTKKIDSALSNSPLHF
TRBV10-3	TRBD1	TRBJ1-1	-	TGTGCCATCAGTGAGTCCAAGACAGGGGGGACTGAAGCTTTCTTT	CAISESKTGGTEAFF
TRBV6-2/TRBV6-3	-	TRBJ1-1	-	TGTGCCAGCAGTAGGAATGCGGGATCCACTGAAGCTTTCTTT	CASSRNAGSTEAFF
TRBV7-9	TRBD1	TRBJ1-3	-	TGTGCCAGCAGGACCGGGACAGGGGTTTTTGGAAACACCATATATTTT	CASRTGTGVFGNTIYF
TRBV3-1/TRBV3-2	TRBD1	TRBJ1-1	-	TGTGCCAGCAGCCCCCTGGGACAGGGGGCCAGGAACACTGAAGCTTTCTTT	CASSPLGQGARNTEAFF
TRBV27	-	TRBJ2-7	few	TGTGCCAGCAGTTTATCGGGGGGGGCGACCTACGAGCAGTACTTC	CASSLSGGATYEQYF
TRBV19	TRBD1	TRBJ1-4	-	TGTGCCAGTAGTGCGACGACAGGGGGAACTAATGAAAAACTGTTTTTT	CASSATTGGTNEKLFF
TRBV19	-	TRBJ1-1	-	TGTGCCAGTGGCAGTGGATCGTGGAAGGGGCACACTGAAGCTTTCTTT	CASGSGSWKGHTEAFF
TRBV19	-	TRBJ1-2	once	TGTGCCAGTAGTATAGGTTCGGGAACCTATGGCTACACCTTC	CASSIGSGTYGYTF
TRBV7-9	TRBD1	TRBJ2-7	few	TGTGCCAGCACCCCAGGACAGGGGGCGTTCGAGCAGTACTTC	CASTPGQGAFEQYF
TRBV4-2	-	TRBJ1-2	-	TGTGCCAGCAGCCAACGTGGAAGCGATGGCTACACCTTC	CASSQRGSDGYTF
TRBV7-2	TRBD2	TRBJ2-4	-	TGTGCCAGCAGCCCTAAACTGGGGGGGTTGGACATTCAGTACTTC	CASSPKLGGLDIQYF
TRBV6-4	-	TRBJ1-5	-	TGTGCCAGCAGTGAAGGTGGGCGGGGGACAAAATATCAGCCCCAGCATTTT	CASSEGGRGTKYQPQHF
TRBV5-4	TRBD2	TRBJ2-5	-	TGTGCCAGCAGCTTGGGGGGGCTACTAGCGGCAGAGACCCAGTACTTC	CASSLGGLLAAETQYF
TRBV12-3/TRBV12-4	-	TRBJ1-5	-	TGTGCCAGCAGCCCCTGGAGGGGCCTCCAGCATTTT	CASSPWRGLQHF
TRBV18	TRBD2	TRBJ2-1	-	TGTGCCAGCTCACCCATTCTGGGACTAGCGGGGGATGAGCAGTTCTTC	CASSPILGLAGDEQFF
TRBV5-1	TRBD1	TRBJ2-1	-	TGCGCCAGCAGGCCGGGACAGGGGGCCTATGAGCAGTTCTTC	CASRPGQGAYEQFF
TRBV14	-	TRBJ2-7	-	TGTGCCAGCAGCCAAGGGGCCGGGGTTGCCGAGCAGTACTTC	CASSQGAGVAEQYF
TRBV19	-	TRBJ1-5	-	TGTGCCAGTAGTTTGGGTGGGGGGGGCACTCAGCCCCAGCATTTT	CASSLGGGGTQPQHF
TRBV4-3	-	TRBJ2-3	-	TGCGCCAGCAGCCAAGGGTACAGGACCAACAGTGGAGATACGCAGTATTTT	CASSQGYRTNSGDTQYF
TRBV5-4	-	TRBJ1-4	-	TGTGCCAGCAGCTTGGACGGGGGGAGGAGTGAAAAACTGTTTTTT	CASSLDGGRSEKLFF
TRBV7-9	TRBD1	TRBJ2-1	-	TGTGCCAGCAGCTCCCACCCTGGACAGGGGAGCAATGAGCAGTTCTTC	CASSSHPGQGSNEQFF
TRBV28	-	TRBJ1-4	-	TGTGCCAGCAAACTCCCCGCCGGTGCTAATGAAAAACTGTTTTTT	CASKLPAGANEKLFF
TRBV27	TRBD1	TRBJ1-2	-	TGTGCCAGTGGATTCGGACAGGCTGGCTACACCTTC	CASGFGQAGYTF
TRBV4-1	TRBD1	TRBJ1-2	-	TGCGCCAGCAGCCAAGTTCCGGGACAGCACTATGGCTACACCTTC	CASSQVPGQHYGYTF
TRBV13	-	TRBJ2-5	-	TGTGCCAGCAGCTTGCGGGGTGGGAACCAAGAGACCCAGTACTTC	CASSLRGGNQETQYF
TRBV18	TRBD1	TRBJ1-1	-	TGTGCCAGCTCATCCTGGGACAGGGCGGGAACTGAAGCTTTCTTT	CASSSWDRAGTEAFF
TRBV27	-	TRBJ2-1	-	TGTGCCAGCAGTCCAGGGTGGCGAGAGCAGTTCTTC	CASSPGWREQFF
TRBV6-1	-	TRBJ1-4	once	TGTGCCAGCAGTGACGGGGGGACTAATGAAAAACTGTTTTTT	CASSDGGTNEKLFF
TRBV20-1	-	TRBJ1-2	-	TGCAGTGCTAGTTCACAGGGAGAACGCTATGGCTACACCTTC	CSASSQGERYGYTF
TRBV19	TRBD1	TRBJ2-5	-	TGTGCCAGTAGTATACGTGGACAGGAGATGTGGGAGACCCAGTACTTC	CASSIRGQEMWETQYF
TRBV5-4	TRBD2	TRBJ2-7	once	TGTGCCAGCAGCTTTGGGTTTGCGGGGGGGTACGAGCAGTACTTC	CASSFGFAGGYEQYF
TRBV9	-	TRBJ2-2	-	TGTGCCAGCAGCCCCGTCCACAGCTCAAGCACCGGGGAGCTGTTTTTT	CASSPVHSSSTGELFF
TRBV7-2	TRBD1	TRBJ1-1	-	TGTGCCAGCAGCTTAGAACAGGGGGCCACTGAAGCTTTCTTT	CASSLEQGATEAFF
TRBV7-2	-	TRBJ2-3	-	TGTGCCAGCAGCTTAGGGTTAGCTACGCAGTATTTT	CASSLGLATQYF
TRBV29-1	TRBD1	TRBJ2-7	-	TGCAGCGTTGCAACCACCGGGACAGGGGGCGTAATTGGAAACTCCTACGAGCAGTACTTC	CSVATTGTGGVIGNSYEQYF
TRBV27	TRBD1	TRBJ2-7	-	TGTGCCAGCAGACAGGGGAGTGAGCAGTACTTC	CASRQGSEQYF
TRBV12-3/TRBV12-4	-	TRBJ1-1	-	TGTGCCAGCAGTTTATCGGGGGGCCCTGAAGCTTTCTTT	CASSLSGGPEAFF